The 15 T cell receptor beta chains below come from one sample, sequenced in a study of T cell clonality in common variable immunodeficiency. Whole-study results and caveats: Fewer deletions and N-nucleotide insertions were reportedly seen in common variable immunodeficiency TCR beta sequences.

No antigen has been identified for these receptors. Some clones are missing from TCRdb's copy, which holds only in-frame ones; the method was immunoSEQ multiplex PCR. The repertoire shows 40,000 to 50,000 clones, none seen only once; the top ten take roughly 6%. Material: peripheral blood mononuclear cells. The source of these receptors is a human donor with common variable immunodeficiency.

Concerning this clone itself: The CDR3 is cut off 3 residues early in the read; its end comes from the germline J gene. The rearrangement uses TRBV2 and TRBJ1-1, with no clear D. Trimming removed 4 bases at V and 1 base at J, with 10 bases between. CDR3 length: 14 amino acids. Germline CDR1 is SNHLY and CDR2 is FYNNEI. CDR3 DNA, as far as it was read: TGTGCCAGCAGTGGAAGGGTTTCGAACACTGAA. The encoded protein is CASSGRVSNTE. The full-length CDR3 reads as CASSGRVSNTEAFF.

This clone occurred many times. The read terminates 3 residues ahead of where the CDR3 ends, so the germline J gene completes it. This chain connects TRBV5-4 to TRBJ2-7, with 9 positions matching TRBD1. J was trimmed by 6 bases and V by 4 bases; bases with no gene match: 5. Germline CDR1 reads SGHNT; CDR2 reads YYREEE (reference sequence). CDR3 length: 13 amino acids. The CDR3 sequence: CASSGGTGIEQYF. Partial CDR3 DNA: TGTGCCAGCAGCGGGGGGACAGGGATCGAG.

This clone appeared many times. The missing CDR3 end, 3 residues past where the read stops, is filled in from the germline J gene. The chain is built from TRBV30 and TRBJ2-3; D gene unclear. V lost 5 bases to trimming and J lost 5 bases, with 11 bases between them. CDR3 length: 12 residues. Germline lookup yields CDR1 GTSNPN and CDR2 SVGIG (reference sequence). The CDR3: CAWVPGGDTQYF. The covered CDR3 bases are TGTGCCTGGGTACCAGGTGGAGATACG. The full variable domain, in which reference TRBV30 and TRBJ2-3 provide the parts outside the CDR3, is SQTIHQWPATLVQPVGSPLSLECTVEGTSNPNLYWYRQAAGRGLQLLFYSVGIGQISSEVPQNLSASRPQDRQFILSSKKLLLSDSGFYLCAWVPGGDTQYFGPGTRLTVL.

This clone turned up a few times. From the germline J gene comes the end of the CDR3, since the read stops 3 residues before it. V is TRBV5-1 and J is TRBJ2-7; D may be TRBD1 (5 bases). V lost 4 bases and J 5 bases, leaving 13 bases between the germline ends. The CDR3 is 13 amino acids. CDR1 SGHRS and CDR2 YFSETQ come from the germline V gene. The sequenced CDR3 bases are TGCGCCAGCAGCACGGACAAGTCCGACGAG. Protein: CASSTDKSDE. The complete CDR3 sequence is CASSTDKSDEQYF.

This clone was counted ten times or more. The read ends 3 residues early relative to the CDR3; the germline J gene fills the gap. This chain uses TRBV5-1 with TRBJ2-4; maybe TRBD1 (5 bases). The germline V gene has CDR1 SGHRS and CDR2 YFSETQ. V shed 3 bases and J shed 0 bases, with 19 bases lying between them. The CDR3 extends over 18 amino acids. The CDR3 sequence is CASSSSFQGSVAKNIQYF. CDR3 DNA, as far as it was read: TGCGCCAGCAGCTCTTCCTTCCAGGGCTCTGTAGCCAAAAACATT.

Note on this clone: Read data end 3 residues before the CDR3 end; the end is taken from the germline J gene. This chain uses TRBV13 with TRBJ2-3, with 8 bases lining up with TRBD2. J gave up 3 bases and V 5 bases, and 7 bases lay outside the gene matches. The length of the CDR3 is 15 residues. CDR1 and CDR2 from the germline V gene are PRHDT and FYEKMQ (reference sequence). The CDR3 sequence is CASSGQRERTDTQYF. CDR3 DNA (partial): TGTGCCAGCAGCGGGCAGCGGGAGCGGACAGATACG.

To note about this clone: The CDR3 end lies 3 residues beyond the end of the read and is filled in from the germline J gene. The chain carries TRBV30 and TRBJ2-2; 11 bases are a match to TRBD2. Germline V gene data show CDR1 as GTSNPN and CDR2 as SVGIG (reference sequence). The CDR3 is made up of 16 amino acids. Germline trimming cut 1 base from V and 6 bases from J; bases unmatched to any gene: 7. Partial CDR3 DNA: TGTGCCTGGAGTGGCGATAGCGGGAGGGCCCCCGGGGAG. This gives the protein CAWSGDSGRAPGE. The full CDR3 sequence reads CAWSGDSGRAPGELFF.

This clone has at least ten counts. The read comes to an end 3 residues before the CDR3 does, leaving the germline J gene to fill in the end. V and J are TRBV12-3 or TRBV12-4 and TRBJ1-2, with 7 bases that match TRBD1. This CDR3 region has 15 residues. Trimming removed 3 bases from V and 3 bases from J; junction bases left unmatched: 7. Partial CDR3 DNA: TGTGCCAGCAGTTTCGAGGCAGGGGGTGACTATGGC. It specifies CASSFEAGGDYG. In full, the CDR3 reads CASSFEAGGDYGYTF.

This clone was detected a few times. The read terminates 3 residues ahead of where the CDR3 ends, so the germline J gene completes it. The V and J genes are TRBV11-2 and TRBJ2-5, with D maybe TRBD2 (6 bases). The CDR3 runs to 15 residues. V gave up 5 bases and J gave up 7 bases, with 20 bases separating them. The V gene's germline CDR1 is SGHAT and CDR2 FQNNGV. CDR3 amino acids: CASSASGTPGGTQYF. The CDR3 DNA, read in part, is TGTGCCAGCAGCGCGTCCGGGACTCCCGGGGGGACC.

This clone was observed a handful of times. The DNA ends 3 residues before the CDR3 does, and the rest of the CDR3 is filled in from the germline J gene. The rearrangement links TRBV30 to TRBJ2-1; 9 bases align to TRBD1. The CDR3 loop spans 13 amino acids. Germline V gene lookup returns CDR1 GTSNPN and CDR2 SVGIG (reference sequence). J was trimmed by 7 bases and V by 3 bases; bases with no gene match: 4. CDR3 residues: CAWSPGQGNEQFF. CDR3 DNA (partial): TGTGCCTGGAGCCCCGGACAGGGGAATGAG. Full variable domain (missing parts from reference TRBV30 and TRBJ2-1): SQTIHQWPATLVQPVGSPLSLECTVEGTSNPNLYWYRQAAGRGLQLLFYSVGIGQISSEVPQNLSASRPQDRQFILSSKKLLLSDSGFYLCAWSPGQGNEQFFGPGTRLTVL.

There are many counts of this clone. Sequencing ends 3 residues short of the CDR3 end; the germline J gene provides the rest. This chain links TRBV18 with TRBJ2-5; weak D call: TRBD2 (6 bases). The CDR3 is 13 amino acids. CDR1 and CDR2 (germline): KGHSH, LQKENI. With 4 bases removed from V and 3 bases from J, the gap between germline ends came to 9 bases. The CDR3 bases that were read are TGTGCCAGCTCACGTGGGACTGAAGAGACC. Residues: CASSRGTEET. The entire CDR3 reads CASSRGTEETQYF.

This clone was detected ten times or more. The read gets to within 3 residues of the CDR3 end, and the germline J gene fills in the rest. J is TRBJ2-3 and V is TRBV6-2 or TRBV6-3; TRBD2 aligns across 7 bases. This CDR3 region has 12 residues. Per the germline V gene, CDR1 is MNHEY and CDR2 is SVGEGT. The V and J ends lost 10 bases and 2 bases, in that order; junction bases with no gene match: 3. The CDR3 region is CAMAGDTDTQYF. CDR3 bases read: TGTGCCATGGCGGGGGACACAGATACG.

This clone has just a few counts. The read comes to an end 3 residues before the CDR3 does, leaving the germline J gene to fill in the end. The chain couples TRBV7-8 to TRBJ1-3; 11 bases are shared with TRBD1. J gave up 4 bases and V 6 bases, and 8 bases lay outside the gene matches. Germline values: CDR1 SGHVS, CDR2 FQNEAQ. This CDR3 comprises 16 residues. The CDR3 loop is CASRPQRTGGGNTIYF. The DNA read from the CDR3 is TGTGCCAGCAGGCCCCAGAGGACAGGGGGCGGAAACACC.

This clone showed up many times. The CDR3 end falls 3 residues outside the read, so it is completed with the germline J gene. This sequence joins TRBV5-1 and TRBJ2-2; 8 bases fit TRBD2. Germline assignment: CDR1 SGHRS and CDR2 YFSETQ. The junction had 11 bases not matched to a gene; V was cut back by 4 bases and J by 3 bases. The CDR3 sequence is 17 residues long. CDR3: CASSPQGRGVHTGELFF. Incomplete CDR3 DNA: TGCGCCAGCAGCCCCCAAGGGCGGGGGGTACACACCGGGGAG.

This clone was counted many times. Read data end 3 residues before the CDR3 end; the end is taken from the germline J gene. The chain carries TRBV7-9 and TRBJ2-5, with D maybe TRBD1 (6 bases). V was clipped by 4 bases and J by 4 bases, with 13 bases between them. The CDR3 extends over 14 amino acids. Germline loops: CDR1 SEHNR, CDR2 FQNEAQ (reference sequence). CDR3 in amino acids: CASSSTGSGETQYF. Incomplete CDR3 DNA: TGTGCCAGCAGCTCAACAGGGAGCGGAGAGACC.